The clone carrying this T cell receptor beta chain was detected only once. The data stem from a study of technical replicates of blood from several donors. Trimming removed 2 bases from V and 3 bases from J; junction bases left unmatched: 7. Germline CDR1 ENHRY, CDR2 SYGVKD. The CDR3 has 16 amino acids. This table comes from immunoSEQ multiplex PCR, and its TCRdb copy is limited to in-frame clones, with some not included. Altogether tens of thousands of clones are present, 90% to 95% being singletons, with the ten largest covering 0.2% to 0.25%. The TCR was taken from a human donor in good health. Input material: T cells isolated from PBMCs. V is TRBV10-3 and J is TRBJ2-1, with 7 bases lining up with TRBD2. The CDR3 region has the DNA TGTGCCATCAGTGAGCCGGGCGGGGGAATCTACAATGAGCAGTTCTTC. Translated, it gives CAISEPGGGIYNEQFF.